Detailed here is one T cell receptor beta chain. Its antigen is not identified. The data derive from a study of shared clonotypes between healthy human individuals. Study conclusions and caveats: Non-shared clonotypes had lower generation probabilities than clonotypes shared by all four sorted-subset donors. Only blood was sampled; tissue repertoires likely differ. A handful of donors shared around 5.1% of their naive CD4 clonotypes.

The data were produced by immunoSEQ multiplex PCR, yet TCRdb's version contains in-frame clones alone and is incomplete. The repertoire holds some 2 million clones, with 95% as singletons. CDR1 and CDR2 (germline): ENHRY, SYGVKD. The ends were cut back, 0 bases at V and 2 bases at J, with 11 bases in the middle. The CDR3 contains 16 residues. This receptor was identified in a man aged 18 to 35 in good health. The chain employs TRBV10-3 and TRBJ1-3, with a weak D call TRBD1 (5 bases). Sequencing was done on a sample of naive CD4+ T cells sorted from blood. The sample's subset: CD45RA+ positively selected. The DNA for the CDR3 is TGTGCCATCAGTGAGTCGGTGGGGCTGACTGGAAACACCATATATTTT. This gives the protein CAISESVGLTGNTIYF.